This entry features one T cell receptor (beta chain) sequence. Trimming stripped 11 bases from V and 5 bases from J, with 13 bases between. Germline V gives CDR1 MNHEY, CDR2 SMNVEV (reference sequence). The CDR3 consists of 12 residues. This sample is part of a study of CD8+CD57+ T cells in acquired aplastic anemia. Flow cytometry had shown expanded CD8+CD57+ cells in the patients chosen for sequencing. Genomic DNA, serving as template, underwent TCR beta VDJ and CDR3 profiling. TCRdb itself ran the reads through MiXCR, one entry per CDR3 protein. The sample consists of fewer than 250,000 distinct CDR3 sequences, approximately 45% of them appearing once.

The rearrangement uses TRBV27 and TRBJ2-1; D is uncertain. Sample: sorted CD4+, CD8+, or CD8+CD57+ T cells (not recorded which) from PBMCs. This sequence was found in a human donor with aplastic anemia. The CDR3 DNA is TGTGCCGCACGTTATGGGAACAATGAGCAGTTCTTC. Translated: CAARYGNNEQFF.